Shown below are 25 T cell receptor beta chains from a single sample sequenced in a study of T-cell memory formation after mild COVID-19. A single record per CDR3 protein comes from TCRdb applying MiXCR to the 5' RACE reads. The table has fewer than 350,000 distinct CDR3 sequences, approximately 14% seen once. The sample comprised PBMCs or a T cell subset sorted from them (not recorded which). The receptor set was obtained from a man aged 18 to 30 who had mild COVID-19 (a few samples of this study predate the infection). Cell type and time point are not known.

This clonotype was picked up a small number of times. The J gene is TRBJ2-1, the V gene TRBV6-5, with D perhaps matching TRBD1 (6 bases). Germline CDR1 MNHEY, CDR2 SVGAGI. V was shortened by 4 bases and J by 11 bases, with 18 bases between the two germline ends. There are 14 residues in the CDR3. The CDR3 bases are TGTGCCAGCAGTTTTAGAAATACAGGGATAAAGCAGTTCTTC. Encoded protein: CASSFRNTGIKQFF.

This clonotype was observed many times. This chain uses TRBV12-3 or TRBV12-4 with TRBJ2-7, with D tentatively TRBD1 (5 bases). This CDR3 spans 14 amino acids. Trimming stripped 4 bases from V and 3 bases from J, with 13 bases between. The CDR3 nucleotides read TGTGCCAGCAGTTCGACAGACCCCGTCTACGAGCAGTACTTC. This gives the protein CASSSTDPVYEQYF.

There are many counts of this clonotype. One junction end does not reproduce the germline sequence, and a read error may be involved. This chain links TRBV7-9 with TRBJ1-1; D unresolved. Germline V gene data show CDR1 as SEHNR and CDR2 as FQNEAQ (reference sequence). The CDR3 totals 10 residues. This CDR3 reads CASSGNEAFF. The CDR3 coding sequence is TGCGCCAGCAGCGGAAATGAAGCTTTCTTT. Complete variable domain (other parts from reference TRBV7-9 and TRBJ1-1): DTGVSQNPRHKITKRGQNVTFRCDPISEHNRLYWYRQTLGQGPEFLTYFQNEAQLEKSRLLSDRFSAERPKGSFSTLEIQRTEQGDSAMYLCASSGNEAFFGQGTRLTVV.

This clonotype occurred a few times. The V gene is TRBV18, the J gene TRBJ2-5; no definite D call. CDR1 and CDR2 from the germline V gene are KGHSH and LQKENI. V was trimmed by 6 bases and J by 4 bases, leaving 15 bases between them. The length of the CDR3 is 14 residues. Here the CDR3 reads CASSDPRVGETQYF. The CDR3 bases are TGTGCCAGCTCCGACCCGCGAGTTGGAGAGACCCAGTACTTC.

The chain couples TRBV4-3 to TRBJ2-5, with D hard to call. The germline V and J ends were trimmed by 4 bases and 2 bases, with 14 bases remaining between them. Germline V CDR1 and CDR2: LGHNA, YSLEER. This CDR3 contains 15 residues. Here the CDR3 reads CASSRDGTIQETQYF. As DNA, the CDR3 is TGCGCCAGCAGCCGAGATGGAACAATACAAGAGACCCAGTACTTC.

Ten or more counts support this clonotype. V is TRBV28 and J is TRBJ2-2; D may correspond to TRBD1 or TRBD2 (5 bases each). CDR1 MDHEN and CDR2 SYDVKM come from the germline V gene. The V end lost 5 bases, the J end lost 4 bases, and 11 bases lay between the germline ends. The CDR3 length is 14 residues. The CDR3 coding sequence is TGTGCCAGCAGTAGGGACCGTGTCACCGGGGAGCTGTTTTTT. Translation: CASSRDRVTGELFF.

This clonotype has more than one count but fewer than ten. The CDR3 loop reads CATSFSGGNYGYTF. The CDR3 nucleotides read TGTGCCACCAGCTTTTCGGGGGGGAACTATGGCTACACCTTC. The chain couples TRBV15 to TRBJ1-2, with D possibly being TRBD1 (5 bases). V was cut by 5 bases and J by 2 bases, with 12 bases left in between. The CDR3 has 14 residues. Germline lookup yields CDR1 LNHNV and CDR2 YYDKDF (reference sequence).

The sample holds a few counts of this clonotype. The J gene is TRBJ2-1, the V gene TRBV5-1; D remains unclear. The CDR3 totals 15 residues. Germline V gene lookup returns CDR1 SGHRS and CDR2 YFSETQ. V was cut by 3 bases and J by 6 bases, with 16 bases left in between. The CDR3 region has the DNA TGCGCCAGCAGCTCGAGACCCGAAGGTGTCAATGAGCAGTTCTTC. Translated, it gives CASSSRPEGVNEQFF.

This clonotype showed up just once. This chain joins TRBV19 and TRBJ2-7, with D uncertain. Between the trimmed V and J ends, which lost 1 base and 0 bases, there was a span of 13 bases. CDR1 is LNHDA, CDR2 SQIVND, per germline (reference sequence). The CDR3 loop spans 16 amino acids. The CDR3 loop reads CASSIAWTSSSYEQYF. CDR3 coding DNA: TGTGCCAGTAGTATAGCGTGGACCTCCAGCTCCTACGAGCAGTACTTC. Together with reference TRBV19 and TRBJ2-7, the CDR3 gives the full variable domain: DGGITQSPKYLFRKEGQNVTLSCEQNLNHDAMYWYRQDPGQGLRLIYYSQIVNDFQKGDIAEGYSVSREKKESFPLTVTSAQKNPTAFYLCASSIAWTSSSYEQYFGPGTRLTVT.

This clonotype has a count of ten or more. CDR3 DNA sequence: TGTGCCAGCAGCCCCCCATGGTCCCGTGGAAGAGATACGCAGTATTTT. Translated, it gives CASSPPWSRGRDTQYF. The V gene is TRBV7-2, the J gene TRBJ2-3; D gene uncertain. The CDR3 consists of 16 residues. Germline-derived CDR1 and CDR2 are SGHTA and FQGNSA. V was trimmed by 5 bases and J by 5 bases, leaving 20 bases between them.

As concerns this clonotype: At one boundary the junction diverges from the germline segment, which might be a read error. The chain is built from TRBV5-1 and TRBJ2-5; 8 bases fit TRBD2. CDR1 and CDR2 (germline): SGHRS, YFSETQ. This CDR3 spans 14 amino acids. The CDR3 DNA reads TGCTCCAGCAGCTCCGGGGGGGGGCAAGAGACCCAGTACTTC. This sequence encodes CSSSSGGGQETQYF.

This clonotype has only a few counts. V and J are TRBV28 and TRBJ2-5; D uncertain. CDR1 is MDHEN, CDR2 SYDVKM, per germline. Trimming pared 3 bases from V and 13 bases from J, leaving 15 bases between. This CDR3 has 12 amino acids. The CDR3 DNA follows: TGTGCCAGCAGTTTGGCCGGGCGTAGTCGGTACTTC. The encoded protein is CASSLAGRSRYF.

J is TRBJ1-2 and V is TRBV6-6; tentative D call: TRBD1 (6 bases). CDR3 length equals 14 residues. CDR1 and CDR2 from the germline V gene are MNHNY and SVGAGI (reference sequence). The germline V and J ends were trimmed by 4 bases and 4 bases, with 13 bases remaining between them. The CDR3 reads CASSSRQVRYGYTF. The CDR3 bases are TGTGCCAGCAGTTCCCGACAGGTTCGCTATGGCTACACCTTC.

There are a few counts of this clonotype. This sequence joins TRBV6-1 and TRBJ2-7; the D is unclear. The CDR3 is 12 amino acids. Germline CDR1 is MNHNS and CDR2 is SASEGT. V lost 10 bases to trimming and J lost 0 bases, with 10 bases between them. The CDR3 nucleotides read TGTGCCATCGGACGGGCCTCCTACGAGCAGTACGTC. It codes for CAIGRASYEQYV.

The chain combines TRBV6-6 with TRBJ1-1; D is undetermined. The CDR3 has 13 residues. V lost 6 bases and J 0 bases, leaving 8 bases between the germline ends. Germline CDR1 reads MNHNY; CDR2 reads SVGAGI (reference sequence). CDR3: CASSRNLNTEAFF. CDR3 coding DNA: TGTGCCAGCAGCCGCAACCTGAACACTGAAGCTTTCTTT.

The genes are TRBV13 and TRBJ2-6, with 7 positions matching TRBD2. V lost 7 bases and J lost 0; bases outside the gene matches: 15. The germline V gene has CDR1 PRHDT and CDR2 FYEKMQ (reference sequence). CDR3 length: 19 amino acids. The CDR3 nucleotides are TGTGCCAGCAAAGGAAGATGGGACTATCGGGGCTCTGGGGCCAACGTCCTGACTTTC. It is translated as CASKGRWDYRGSGANVLTF. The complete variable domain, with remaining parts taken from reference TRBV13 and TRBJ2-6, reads AAGVIQSPRHLIKEKRETATLKCYPIPRHDTVYWYQQGPGQDPQFLISFYEKMQSDKGSIPDRFSAQQFSDYHSELNMSSLELGDSALYFCASKGRWDYRGSGANVLTFGAGSRLTVL.

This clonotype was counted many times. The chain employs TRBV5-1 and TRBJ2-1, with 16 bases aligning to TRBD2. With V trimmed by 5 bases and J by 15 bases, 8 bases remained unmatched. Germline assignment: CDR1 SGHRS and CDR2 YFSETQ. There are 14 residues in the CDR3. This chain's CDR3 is CASRGLAGGLDWFF. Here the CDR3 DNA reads TGCGCCAGCAGGGGACTAGCGGGGGGGCTAGACTGGTTCTTC.

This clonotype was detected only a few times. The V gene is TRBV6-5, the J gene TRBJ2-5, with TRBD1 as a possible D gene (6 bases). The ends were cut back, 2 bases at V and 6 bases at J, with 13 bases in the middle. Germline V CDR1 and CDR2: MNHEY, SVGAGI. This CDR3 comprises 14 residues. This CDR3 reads CASSYQSGAKTQYF. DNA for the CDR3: TGTGCCAGCAGTTACCAATCAGGGGCCAAGACCCAGTACTTC.

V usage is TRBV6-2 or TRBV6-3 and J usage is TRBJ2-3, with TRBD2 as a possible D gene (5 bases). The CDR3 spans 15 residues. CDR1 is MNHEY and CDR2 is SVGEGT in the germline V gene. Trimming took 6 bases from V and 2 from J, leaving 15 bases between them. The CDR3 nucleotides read TGTGCCAGCAGCGGCCGGCGGGCAAACACAGATACGCAGTATTTT. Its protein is CASSGRRANTDTQYF.

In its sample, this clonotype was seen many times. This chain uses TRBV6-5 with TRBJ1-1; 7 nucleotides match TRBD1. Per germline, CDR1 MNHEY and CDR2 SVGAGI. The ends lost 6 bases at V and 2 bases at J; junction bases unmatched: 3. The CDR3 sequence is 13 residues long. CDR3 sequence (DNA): TGTGCCAGCAGGGGGACAGTTAACACTGAAGCTTTCTTT. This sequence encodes CASRGTVNTEAFF.

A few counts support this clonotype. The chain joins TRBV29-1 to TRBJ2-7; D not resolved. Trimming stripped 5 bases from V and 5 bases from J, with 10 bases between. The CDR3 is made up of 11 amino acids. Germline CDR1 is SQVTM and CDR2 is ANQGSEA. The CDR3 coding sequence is TGCAGCGTTTCGGGCAGGAACGAGCAGTACTTC. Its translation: CSVSGRNEQYF.

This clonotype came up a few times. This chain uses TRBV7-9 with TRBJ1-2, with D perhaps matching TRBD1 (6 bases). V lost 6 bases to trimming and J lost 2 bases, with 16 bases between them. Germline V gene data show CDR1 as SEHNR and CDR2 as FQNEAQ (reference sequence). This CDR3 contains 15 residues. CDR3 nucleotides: TGTGCCAGCAGTCCCAGACAGGTGAAGAACTATGGCTACACCTTC. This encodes CASSPRQVKNYGYTF.

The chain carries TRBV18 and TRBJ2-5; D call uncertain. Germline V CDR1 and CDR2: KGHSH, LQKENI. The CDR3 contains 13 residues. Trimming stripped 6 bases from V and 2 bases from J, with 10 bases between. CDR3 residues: CASSLTEQETQYF. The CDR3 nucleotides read TGTGCCAGCTCGCTTACAGAACAAGAGACCCAGTACTTC.

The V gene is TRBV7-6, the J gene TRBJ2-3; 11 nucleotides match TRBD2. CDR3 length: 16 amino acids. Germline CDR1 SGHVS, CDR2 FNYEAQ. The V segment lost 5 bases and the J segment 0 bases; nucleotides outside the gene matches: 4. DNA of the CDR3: TGTGCCAGCAGCAGCCGACTAGCGGGGAGCACAGATACGCAGTATTTT. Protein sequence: CASSSRLAGSTDTQYF.

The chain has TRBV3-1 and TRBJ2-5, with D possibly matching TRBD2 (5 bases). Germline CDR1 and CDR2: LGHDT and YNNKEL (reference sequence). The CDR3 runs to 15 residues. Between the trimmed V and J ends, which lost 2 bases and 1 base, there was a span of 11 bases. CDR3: CASSQKGGGQETQYF. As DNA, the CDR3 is TGTGCCAGCAGCCAAAAAGGAGGCGGCCAAGAGACCCAGTACTTC.